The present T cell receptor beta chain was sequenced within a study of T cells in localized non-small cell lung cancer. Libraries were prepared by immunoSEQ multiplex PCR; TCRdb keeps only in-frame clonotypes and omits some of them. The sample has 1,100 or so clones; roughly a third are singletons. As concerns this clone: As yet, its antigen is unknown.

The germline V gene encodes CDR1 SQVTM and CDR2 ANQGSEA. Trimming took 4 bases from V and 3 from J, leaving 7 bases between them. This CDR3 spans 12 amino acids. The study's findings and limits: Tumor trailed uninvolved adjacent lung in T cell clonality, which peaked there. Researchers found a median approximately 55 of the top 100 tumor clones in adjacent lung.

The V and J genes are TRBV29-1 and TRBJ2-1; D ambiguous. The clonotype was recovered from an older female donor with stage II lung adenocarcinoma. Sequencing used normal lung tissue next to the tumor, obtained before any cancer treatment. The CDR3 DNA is TGCAGCGTTGGGGCGAGCTACAATGAGCAGTTCTTC. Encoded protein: CSVGASYNEQFF.